This record covers a single T cell receptor beta chain. This clonotype was observed many times. Its cognate antigen has yet to be identified. No much larger clone exists at a distance of one base, and base qualities are not known. Library construction relied on 5' RACE. For sequencing, an Illumina HiSeq 2000 was employed. Template switching added a universal primer binding site, and the final cDNA carried a unique molecular identifier that allowed TCR cDNA molecules to be counted accurately. Specific primers in the conserved constant-segment region were used to synthesize first-strand cDNA for TCR alpha and beta chains. To control for contamination, every cDNA library carried two barcodes: a SMART-Mk sample barcode plus Illumina barcodes. TruSeq adapter sequences along with Illumina sample barcodes were introduced in two successive PCR steps. Sequencing of the TCR alpha and beta cDNA libraries was done on the Illumina HiSeq platform using custom primers. From the authors' description of their analysis: MiGEC processed the raw reads to extract unique molecular identifiers, while MiXCR was used to determine the CDR3 positions. For each individual, recombination models were inferred using an EM algorithm with the repgenHMM and IGoR tools. Shared clonotypes were analyzed with the tcR package in R, and sharing was normalized by the product of cloneset sizes. Out-of-frame nonproductive sequences were analyzed to study raw recombination free of thymic and clonal selection effects. Using fastp at Q25 and MiXCR, TCRdb reprocessed the public reads and kept productive beta chains. Rows merge per CDR3 protein into single entries with the most common DNA and genes. Here the V and J calls rest on TCRdb's processing, not on the authors' analysis. This sample has a few hundred thousand distinct CDR3 sequences in its table, and 8% to 9% of those were observed once. The ten most abundant clones make up approximately 2% of the sample.

The source of the sample is a study of identical twins (dated by TCRdb to the mid-2010s). General notes on the study: To test whether fetal clonotypes persist, the study used deep sequencing on TCR alpha and beta repertoires from monozygotic twins, unrelated adults of various ages, and cord blood. To rule out contamination, the twin experiments were replicated at different times with different library preparation protocols. The paper's findings and limits, for the study overall: Fewer insertions were carried by abundant cord blood beta clonotypes; a weaker similar trend was observed in young adult naive repertoires, while no such trend was observed in memory repertoires. Out-of-frame TCR alpha sequences shared between twins showed an excess of low generation-probability sequences compared with coincidental sharing between unrelated individuals. In monozygotic twins, out-of-frame TCR alpha sharing was systematically underestimated by recombination models, although the models agreed with sharing between unrelated individuals. Because the same donors could not be followed over many years, the conclusions relied on cross-sectional statistical analysis. Zero-insertion analyses could be partly confounded by invariant T cells such as MAIT and iNKT, although diverse VJ usage argued against such confounding for most clonotypes. A weaker excess of twin sharing was found in beta out-of-frame sequences because the signal-to-noise ratio was lowered by fewer shared sequences.

Only healthy Caucasian donors were included. The twin cohort consisted of three pairs of female monozygotic twins, all aged about 18 to 29 years. Miltenyi CD45RO+ enrichment and human naive T-cell isolation kits were used to isolate memory (CD45RO+) and naive T cells from PBMC. From V the trimming removes 6 bases and from J it removes 2 bases, while the gene matches leave 7 bases of the junction unaccounted for. Spanning cysteine to phenylalanine, the CDR3 consists of 14 amino acids. Just the 42-base CDR3 DNA is kept, in frame starting at base 1. Reading the germline V gene gives CDR1 SQVTM and CDR2 ANQGSEA. This sample was shared with a second study, whose subject was yellow fever vaccine responses in identical twins. The second study, in turn, reports: According to the authors, in identical twins the way T cells responded to vaccination appeared partly convergent and partly personalized. In identical twins, the study followed T cell clones that responded to the vaccine with precision.

Sequenced: memory (CD45RO+) T cells sorted from blood. What this sample's cell subset or site label stands for: CD45RO+ enriched T cells. This receptor was obtained from a woman between 18 and 29 years old in good health. The V gene is TRBV29-1 and the J gene is TRBJ2-1, and 7 junctional nucleotides match TRBD1. The nucleotide sequence is given as TGCAGCGTCAACCCCGGGACAGCCTACAATGAGCAGTTCTTC. The resulting protein is CSVNPGTAYNEQFF.